A selection of T cell receptor beta chains follows, all from one sample in a study of T cells in Graves' hyperthyroidism and ophthalmopathy. TCRdb reprocessed the multiplex PCR reads via MiXCR and lists one record per CDR3 protein. This sample has approximately 420,000 distinct CDR3 sequences, with about an eighth found just once. The material sequenced was blood. These receptor sequences come from a woman aged 18-29 years with Graves' hyperthyroidism. CDR3s include the opening cysteine and the closing phenylalanine or tryptophan. D genes are given only for firm matches. For some rows the clone size is stated as once, few or many, or as a class when expanded; others skip it.

J gene,V gene,D gene,clone size,CDR3 protein,CDR3 DNA
TRBJ1-1,TRBV19,-,few,CASSMAPYPGHGTEAFF,TGTGCCAGTAGTATGGCCCCATACCCGGGACATGGCACTGAAGCTTTCTTT
TRBJ1-5,TRBV10-3,-,many,CAIGTDSNQPQHF,TGTGCCATCGGGACGGATAGCAATCAGCCCCAGCATTTT
TRBJ1-2,TRBV2,-,-,CASSGEGTNNYGYTF,TGTGCCAGCAGTGGAGAGGGGACAAATAACTATGGCTACACCTTC
TRBJ1-1,TRBV28,-,-,CASSFDTVNTEAFF,TGTGCCAGCAGTTTTGACACAGTCAACACTGAAGCTTTCTTT
TRBJ2-2,TRBV7-2,-,many,CASSVMRNTGELFF,TGTGCCAGCAGCGTTATGAGGAACACCGGGGAGCTGTTTTTT
TRBJ2-1,TRBV3-1,TRBD2,many,CASSQDGLASYNEQFF,TGTGCCAGCAGCCAAGATGGACTAGCCTCCTACAATGAGCAGTTCTTC
TRBJ2-7,TRBV11-2,-,many,CASSNYEQYF,TGTGCCAGCAGCAACTACGAGCAGTACTTC
TRBJ2-7,TRBV2,-,many,CASSEGSAPAYEQYF,TGTGCCAGCAGTGAAGGGTCGGCCCCTGCCTACGAGCAGTACTTC
TRBJ1-2,TRBV6-1,TRBD1,many,CASSEVTGTRGGYTF,TGTGCCAGCAGTGAAGTGACAGGGACCAGGGGTGGCTACACCTTC
TRBJ1-4,TRBV27,-,few,CASSFTEDEKLFF,TGTGCCAGCAGTTTCACTGAAGATGAAAAACTGTTTTTT
TRBJ2-5,TRBV3-1,-,many,CASSQRTRGETQYF,TGTGCCAGCAGCCAGCGGACTAGGGGGGAGACCCAGTACTTC
TRBJ2-1,TRBV28,-,many,CASSPPTGWTTYNEQFF,TGTGCCAGCAGTCCCCCCACAGGTTGGACAACCTACAATGAGCAGTTCTTC
TRBJ2-7,TRBV20-1,TRBD1,-,CSATGTGFYEQYF,TGCAGTGCTACCGGGACAGGCTTCTACGAGCAGTACTTC
TRBJ2-2,TRBV20-1,TRBD2,many,CSASPRVKREWSGELFF,TGCAGTGCTAGTCCGAGAGTCAAGCGGGAGTGGTCCGGGGAGCTGTTTTTT
TRBJ1-6,TRBV2,-,few,CASGIQGYNSPLHF,TGTGCCAGCGGAATTCAGGGGTATAATTCACCCCTCCACTTT
TRBJ2-1,TRBV27,TRBD1,many,CASSSNPMDRGYNEQFF,TGTGCCAGCAGTTCGAACCCCATGGACAGGGGGTATAATGAGCAGTTCTTC
TRBJ2-1,TRBV28,-,many,CASSPDGNNEQFF,TGTGCCAGCAGCCCAGACGGGAACAATGAGCAGTTCTTC
TRBJ2-3,TRBV9,TRBD1,many,CASSAWTGATDTQYF,TGTGCCAGCAGCGCGTGGACAGGAGCAACAGATACGCAGTATTTT
TRBJ2-1,TRBV5-6,-,many,CASSLRLDSYNEQFF,TGTGCCAGCAGCTTGAGGCTGGACAGTTACAATGAGCAGTTCTTC
TRBJ2-3,TRBV25-1,TRBD2,few,CASRHSGRLTDTQYF,TGTGCCAGCAGACATAGCGGGAGGCTCACAGATACGCAGTATTTT
TRBJ1-6,TRBV6-1,-,-,CASRDTKSPLHF,TGTGCCAGCCGGGACACAAAATCACCCCTCCACTTT
TRBJ2-7,TRBV7-2,TRBD2,many,CASSLLLAAYLSEQYF,TGTGCCAGCAGCTTACTACTAGCGGCTTACCTGTCCGAGCAGTACTTC
TRBJ1-2,TRBV30,-,-,CASSHKGGGYGYTF,TGTGCCTCTTCGCACAAGGGCGGAGGCTATGGCTACACCTTC
TRBJ2-5,TRBV11-1,-,many,CASSLTLRETQYF,TGTGCCAGCAGCTTGACCCTTCGAGAGACCCAGTACTTC
TRBJ2-5,TRBV2,-,many,CASSEAPGQGALAGAGETQYF,TGTGCCAGCAGTGAAGCGCCTGGACAGGGGGCCCTAGCGGGAGCTGGGGAGACCCAGTACTTC
TRBJ2-7,TRBV10-2,TRBD1,-,CASRIDRGYEQYF,TGCGCCAGCAGAATAGACAGGGGCTACGAGCAGTACTTC
TRBJ1-2,TRBV18,-,-,CASSPREPGRLDGYTF,TGTGCCAGCTCACCACGAGAACCGGGGCGCTTAGATGGCTACACCTTC
TRBJ1-6,TRBV12-3/TRBV12-4,TRBD1,many,CASSSTQGARGSPLHF,TGTGCCAGCAGTTCGACCCAGGGGGCGCGGGGTTCACCCCTCCACTTT
TRBJ1-5,TRBV10-3,TRBD1,many,CATGQVDQPQHF,TGTGCCACCGGACAGGTGGATCAGCCCCAGCATTTT
TRBJ2-1,TRBV12-3/TRBV12-4,-,many,CASSFSNNEQFF,TGTGCCAGCAGTTTCTCCAACAATGAGCAGTTCTTC
TRBJ2-7,TRBV7-9,-,-,CASSPPQQASYEQYF,TGTGCCAGCAGCCCCCCCCAACAGGCCTCCTACGAGCAGTACTTC
TRBJ1-5,TRBV12-3/TRBV12-4,TRBD1,many,CASSSLGQGAVQPQHF,TGTGCCAGCAGTTCCTTGGGACAGGGGGCTGTACAGCCCCAGCATTTT
TRBJ2-1,TRBV10-2,TRBD2,-,CATALGLAGVSEQFF,TGCGCCACCGCCTTAGGACTAGCGGGAGTAAGTGAGCAGTTCTTC
TRBJ2-7,TRBV4-2,-,-,CASSHRQEVGHEQYF,TGTGCCAGCAGCCATCGGCAAGAGGTTGGCCACGAGCAGTACTTC
TRBJ2-5,TRBV7-9,TRBD2,many,CASSGSRRREQETQYF,TGTGCCAGCAGCGGATCCCGAAGGCGGGAGCAAGAGACCCAGTACTTC
TRBJ2-1,TRBV20-1,TRBD2,many,CSASTSGRAGSYNEQFF,TGCAGTGCTAGCACTAGCGGGAGGGCGGGCTCCTACAATGAGCAGTTCTTC
TRBJ2-2,TRBV9,-,-,CASSVAHTGELFF,TGTGCCAGCAGCGTAGCTCATACCGGGGAGCTGTTTTTT